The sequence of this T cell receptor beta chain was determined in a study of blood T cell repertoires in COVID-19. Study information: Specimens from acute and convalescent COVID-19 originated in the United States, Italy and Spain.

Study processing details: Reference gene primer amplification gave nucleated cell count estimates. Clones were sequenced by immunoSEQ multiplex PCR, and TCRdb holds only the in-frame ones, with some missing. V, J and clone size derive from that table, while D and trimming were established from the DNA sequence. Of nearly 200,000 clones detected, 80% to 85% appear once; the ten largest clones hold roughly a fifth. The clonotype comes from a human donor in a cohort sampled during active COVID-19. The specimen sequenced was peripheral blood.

CDR3 amino acids: CATSDLERTSEQYV. The CDR3 DNA reads as TGTGCCACCAGTGATTTAGAGAGAACCTCAGAGCAGTACGTC. The chain combines TRBV24-1 with TRBJ2-7; D gene ambiguous. Deletions cut 1 base from V and 7 bases from J, with 13 bases between. Germline loops: CDR1 KGHDR, CDR2 SFDVKD. The CDR3 is made up of 14 amino acids.